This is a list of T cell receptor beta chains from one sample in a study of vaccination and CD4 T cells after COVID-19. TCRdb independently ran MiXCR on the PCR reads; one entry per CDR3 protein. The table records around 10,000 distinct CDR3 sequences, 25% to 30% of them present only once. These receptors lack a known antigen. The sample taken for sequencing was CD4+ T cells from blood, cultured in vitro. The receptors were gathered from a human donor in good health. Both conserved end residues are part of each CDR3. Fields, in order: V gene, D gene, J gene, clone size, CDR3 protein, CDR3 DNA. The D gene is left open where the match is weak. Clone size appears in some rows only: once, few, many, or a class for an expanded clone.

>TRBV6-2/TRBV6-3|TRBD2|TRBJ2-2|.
CASSYHKWRGKRDAGELFF
TGTGCCAGCAGTTACCATAAATGGAGGGGCAAGCGGGACGCCGGGGAGCTGTTTTTT
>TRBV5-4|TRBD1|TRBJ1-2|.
CASSSDWTGKTNYGYTF
TGTGCCAGCAGCTCGGATTGGACAGGAAAAACTAACTATGGCTACACCTTC
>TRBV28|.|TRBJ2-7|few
CASSSSYEQYF
TGTGCCAGCAGTTCCTCCTACGAGCAGTACTTC
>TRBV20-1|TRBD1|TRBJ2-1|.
CSAKGTGYNEQFF
TGCAGTGCTAAGGGGACAGGGTACAATGAGCAGTTCTTC
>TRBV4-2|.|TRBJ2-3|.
CASSQGVETRTWTDTQYF
TGTGCCAGCAGCCAAGGGGTCGAGACTAGGACTTGGACAGATACGCAGTATTTT
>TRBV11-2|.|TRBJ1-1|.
CASSLDRGRRNTEAFF
TGTGCCAGCAGCTTAGATCGGGGACGGAGGAACACTGAAGCTTTCTTT
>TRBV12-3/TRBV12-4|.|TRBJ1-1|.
CAIRLGLTNTEAFF
TGTGCCATACGTCTGGGACTTACGAACACTGAAGCTTTCTTT
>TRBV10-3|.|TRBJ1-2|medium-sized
CATLGTNYGYTF
TGTGCCACGCTAGGGACCAACTATGGCTACACCTTC
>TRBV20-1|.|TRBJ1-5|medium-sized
CSASRDTSNQPQHF
TGCAGTGCTAGTAGAGACACATCTAATCAGCCCCAGCATTTT
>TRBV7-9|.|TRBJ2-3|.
CASSLGRGPSATDTQYF
TGTGCCAGCAGCTTAGGACGAGGCCCCTCCGCCACAGATACGCAGTATTTT
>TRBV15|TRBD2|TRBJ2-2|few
CATSRDGTSPGELFF
TGTGCCACCAGCAGAGATGGGACTAGCCCCGGGGAGCTGTTTTTT
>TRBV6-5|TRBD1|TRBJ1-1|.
CASSYRTGGGGKNTEAFF
TGTGCCAGCAGTTACCGGACAGGGGGCGGTGGGAAGAACACTGAAGCTTTCTTT
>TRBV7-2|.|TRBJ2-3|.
CVSSSGTPSTDTQYF
TGTGTCAGCAGCTCCGGGACACCTAGCACAGATACGCAGTATTTT
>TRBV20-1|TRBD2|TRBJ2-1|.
CSARATSGYNEQFF
TGCAGTGCTAGAGCTACTAGCGGTTACAATGAGCAGTTCTTC
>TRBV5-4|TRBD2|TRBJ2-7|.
CASSLGGLAGAASWEQYF
TGTGCCAGCAGCCTCGGCGGGCTAGCGGGAGCCGCTTCATGGGAGCAGTACTTC
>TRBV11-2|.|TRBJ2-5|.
CASSFGGSQETQYF
TGTGCCAGCAGCTTCGGAGGCAGCCAAGAGACCCAGTACTTC
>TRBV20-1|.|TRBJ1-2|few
CSARGGGDHGYTF
TGCAGTGCTAGGGGAGGAGGGGACCACGGCTACACCTTC
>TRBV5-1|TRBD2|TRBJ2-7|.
CASSFGIASGLGEQYF
TGCGCCAGCAGCTTTGGGATAGCTAGCGGTTTGGGTGAGCAGTACTTC
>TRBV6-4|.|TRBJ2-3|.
CASSAVGGEGTDTQYF
TGTGCCAGCAGTGCCGTGGGCGGGGAAGGCACAGATACGCAGTATTTT
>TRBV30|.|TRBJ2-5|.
CAWLPYQETQYF
TGTGCCTGGTTACCATATCAAGAGACCCAGTACTTC
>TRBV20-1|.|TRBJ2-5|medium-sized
CSASPAGGVRETQYF
TGCAGTGCTAGTCCTGCCGGAGGGGTCCGAGAGACCCAGTACTTC
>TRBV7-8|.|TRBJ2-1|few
CASSSMVGDGDNEQFF
TGTGCCAGCAGTTCGATGGTGGGGGACGGGGACAATGAGCAGTTCTTC
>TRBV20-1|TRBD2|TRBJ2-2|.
CSAPQRTSPNTGELFF
TGCAGTGCTCCCCAAAGGACTAGCCCGAACACCGGGGAGCTGTTTTTT
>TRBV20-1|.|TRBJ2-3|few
CSARDRAGFTDTQYF
TGCAGTGCTAGAGATAGAGCGGGCTTCACAGATACGCAGTATTTT
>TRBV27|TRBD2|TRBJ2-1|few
CASTAGEGNEQFF
TGTGCCAGCACGGCGGGAGAAGGCAATGAGCAGTTCTTC
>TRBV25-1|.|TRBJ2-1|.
CASGKTGPNEQFF
TGTGCCAGCGGCAAGACAGGTCCAAATGAGCAGTTCTTC
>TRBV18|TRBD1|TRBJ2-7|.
CASSVGQGEREQYF
TGTGCCAGCTCAGTTGGACAGGGGGAGAGGGAGCAGTACTTC